Sequencing of this TCR beta chain was carried out in a study of T cell responses to AZD1222 COVID-19 vaccine. TCRdb keeps only in-frame clones here, not all; method: immunoSEQ multiplex PCR. The table has some 86,000 clones, 70% to 90% seen once. Germline V gene lookup returns CDR1 SGHVS and CDR2 FNYEAQ. The CDR3 runs 18 residues. V was clipped by 5 bases and J by 2 bases, with 21 bases between them. The TCR was taken from an adult in good health. The specimen comprised peripheral blood, sampled on day 0 of AZD1222 vaccination. V and J are TRBV7-6 and TRBJ2-2; D gene unclear. CDR3 sequence reads: CASSLIQPSNRNTGELFF. CDR3 bases: TGTGCCAGCAGCCTTATACAACCTTCGAACAGAAACACCGGGGAGCTGTTTTTT.